This T cell receptor beta chain originates from a study of neoadjuvant anti-PD-1 for oral cavity cancer. Broader study findings: Pretreatment Treg/Th17 ratio correlated inversely with post-treatment tumor clonality.

With regard to this clone: Its antigen is currently unknown.

This CDR3 has 13 residues. V lost 0 bases to trimming and J lost 6 bases, with 7 bases between them. Germline V gives CDR1 SGHRS, CDR2 YFSETQ. Clones were read by immunoSEQ multiplex PCR, and TCRdb kept only the in-frame ones, dropping some. The sample carries approximately 14,000 clones, roughly 79% recorded once. The time point is: after neoadjuvant nivolumab, at surgical resection. Sequences were derived from PBMCs, sampled after nivolumab (anti-PD-1) treatment. This receptor was identified in a person aged 35 to 85 with oral cavity squamous cell carcinoma. V is TRBV5-1 and J is TRBJ2-1; no firm D call. In DNA, the CDR3 is TGCGCCAGCAGCTTGGAGACTTTCAATGAGCAGTTCTTC. Its translation is CASSLETFNEQFF.